This T cell receptor beta chain derives from a study of molecular identifiers for immune sequencing clone quantification. Study conclusions and caveats: It was shown that clones above 20 RNA copies held over 97% of effector molecules, but under 1% in naive cells. For highly expanded clones, sizes could be underestimated when identical TCR molecules share a barcode.

This clonotype came up a few times. Its antigen remains unidentified. Germline V CDR1 and CDR2: SNHLY, FYNNEI. V lost 3 bases, J lost 7 bases, and 13 bases lay in between. CDR3 length: 13 residues. The authors sorted naive CD8 T cells as CD8+CD4-CCR7+CD45RA+. Making the bulk TCR libraries relied on previously described methods and listed TCR primers. TCRdb used MiXCR to reprocess the PCR reads, holding one entry per CDR3 protein. Counted here are 100,000 or so distinct CDR3 sequences, about a third occurring once; the ten biggest clones make up roughly 10%. Sequencing was performed on naive CD8+ T cells from blood, with Jurkat cell RNA spiked in. The subset: FACS-sorted CD8+CD4-CCR7+CD45RA+ naive T cells. V usage is TRBV2 and J usage is TRBJ2-7, with D perhaps being TRBD1 or TRBD2 (5 bases each). The receptor was isolated from a human donor in good health. Some libraries in this study had Jurkat cell RNA spiked in. As DNA, the CDR3 is TGTGCCAGCAGTGATTCGCCTGGGGGTGAGCAGTACTTC. Translating it yields CASSDSPGGEQYF.